The 27 T cell receptor beta chains in this list originate from one sample, sequenced in a study of PD-1 blockade in mismatch repair-deficient tumors. Method: immunoSEQ multiplex PCR; TCRdb's copy keeps in-frame clones and lacks some. The sample contains about 120,000 clones, roughly 80% of which appear only once. The material sequenced was peripheral blood, taken 60 weeks after starting pembrolizumab. The receptors come from an adult with mismatch repair-deficient cancer.

V is TRBV18 and J is TRBJ2-3, with D uncertain. Germline loops: CDR1 KGHSH, CDR2 LQKENI. V lost 0 bases, J lost 0 bases, and 13 bases lay in between. The CDR3 consists of 17 residues. The CDR3 here is CASSPPPAESSTDTQYF. The CDR3 bases are TGTGCCAGCTCACCACCACCGGCGGAGTCTAGCACAGATACGCAGTATTTT.

V is TRBV11-2 and J is TRBJ1-3, with no clear D. The CDR3 is 13 residues long. V was pared by 5 bases and J by 2 bases, with 7 bases between. Germline CDR1 reads SGHAT; CDR2 reads FQNNGV. DNA for the CDR3: TGTGCCAGCAGCAGTGATCCTGGAAACACCATATATTTT. Its protein product is CASSSDPGNTIYF. Variable domain in full (rest from reference TRBV11-2 and TRBJ1-3): EAGVAQSPRYKIIEKRQSVAFWCNPISGHATLYWYQQILGQGPKLLIQFQNNGVVDDSQLPKDRFSAERLKGVDSTLKIQPAKLEDSAVYLCASSSDPGNTIYFGEGSWLTVV.

This clone was seen only a few times. The CDR3 nucleotides are TGTGCCATCAGCCCGGACAGGCGGCATGGCTACACCTTC. Translating it yields CAISPDRRHGYTF. The V call is TRBV10-3, the J call TRBJ1-2, with TRBD1 identical over 7 bases. This CDR3 has 13 residues. The junction had 7 bases not matched to a gene; V was cut back by 6 bases and J by 6 bases. Germline V gene sequence: CDR1 ENHRY, CDR2 SYGVKD.

This clone was counted between two and nine times. This chain connects TRBV10-1 to TRBJ1-1; D is undetermined. Trimming removed 5 bases at V and 4 bases at J, with 17 bases between. This CDR3 has 15 residues. Germline V lookup: CDR1 WNHNN, CDR2 SYGVQD (reference sequence). CDR3 in amino acids: CASSTGAQASTEAFF. The CDR3 region has the DNA TGCGCCAGCAGTACGGGAGCCCAAGCAAGCACTGAAGCTTTCTTT.

This clone has just a few counts. The gene calls are TRBV2 and TRBJ1-4, with a possible D match to TRBD1 (6 bases). Trimming stripped 8 bases from V and 6 bases from J, with 13 bases between. The CDR3 extends over 13 amino acids. Germline assignment: CDR1 SNHLY and CDR2 FYNNEI. CDR3 residues: CASLRDNHEKLFF. The CDR3 coding sequence is TGTGCCAGCTTACGGGACAACCATGAAAAACTGTTTTTT. Full variable domain (missing parts from reference TRBV2 and TRBJ1-4): EPEVTQTPSHQVTQMGQEVILRCVPISNHLYFYWYRQILGQKVEFLVSFYNNEISEKSEIFDDQFSVERPDGSNFTLKIRSTKLEDSAMYFCASLRDNHEKLFFGSGTQLSVL.

V usage is TRBV19 and J usage is TRBJ1-1, with D unresolved. This CDR3 contains 12 residues. Germline-derived CDR1 and CDR2 are LNHDA and SQIVND (reference sequence). V was trimmed by 3 bases and J by 5 bases, leaving 7 bases between them. In nucleotides, the CDR3 is TGTGCCAGTAGTATTGTCCGGACTGAAGCTTTCTTT. Its protein product is CASSIVRTEAFF.

The V call is TRBV12-5, the J call TRBJ2-5; D is possibly TRBD1 (6 bases). In germline, CDR1 is LGHNT, CDR2 FRNRAP. There are 13 residues in the CDR3. Trimming took 1 base from V and 3 from J, leaving 6 bases between them. The CDR3 here is CASGLGQEETQYF. The DNA for the CDR3 is TGTGCTAGTGGTTTGGGACAGGAAGAGACCCAGTACTTC.

The J gene is TRBJ1-1, the V gene TRBV19; D unresolved. Germline CDR1 is LNHDA and CDR2 is SQIVND (reference sequence). V shed 3 bases and J shed 1 base, with 9 bases lying between them. The CDR3 runs 14 residues. For the CDR3, the DNA is TGTGCCAGTAGTATGCGCAGAGAGAACACTGAAGCTTTCTTT. Translated, it gives CASSMRRENTEAFF. Variable domain in full (rest from reference TRBV19 and TRBJ1-1): DGGITQSPKYLFRKEGQNVTLSCEQNLNHDAMYWYRQDPGQGLRLIYYSQIVNDFQKGDIAEGYSVSREKKESFPLTVTSAQKNPTAFYLCASSMRRENTEAFFGQGTRLTVV.

For the CDR3, the DNA is TGTGCCAGCAGTGAATCATTAGGACAGGGGGCTATGACCGGGGAGCTGTTTTTT. Protein sequence: CASSESLGQGAMTGELFF. This chain uses TRBV25-1 with TRBJ2-2; 11 nucleotides agree with TRBD1. V gave up 1 base and J gave up 5 bases; unmatched junction bases: 9. CDR1 is MGHDK, CDR2 SYGVNS, per germline. This CDR3 has 18 residues.

The chain's CDR3 is CASSPAGGGETQYF. The DNA of the CDR3 is TGTGCCAGCAGCCCCGCGGGAGGGGGAGAGACCCAGTACTTC. The chain links TRBV7-3 to TRBJ2-5; 9 nucleotides match TRBD2. This CDR3 region has 14 residues. From germline, CDR1 is SGHTA and CDR2 FQGTGA. J lost 4 bases, V lost 5 bases, and 5 bases had no gene match.

This chain uses TRBV7-2 with TRBJ1-2, with TRBD1 as a possible D gene (5 bases). Trimming removed 2 bases at V and 0 bases at J, with 7 bases between. The CDR3 has 14 amino acids. Germline CDR1 reads SGHTA; CDR2 reads FQGNSA. CDR3 sequence (DNA): TGTGCCAGCAGCTTAACAGGAACTAACTATGGCTACACCTTC. This gives the protein CASSLTGTNYGYTF.

This clone was observed a handful of times. This rearrangement joins TRBV13 to TRBJ2-2; unclear D gene. CDR1 PRHDT and CDR2 FYEKMQ come from the germline V gene (reference sequence). The CDR3 has 12 amino acids. Trimming took 2 bases from V and 6 from J, leaving 4 bases between them. The CDR3, as DNA: TGTGCCAGCAGCTTACTTGCCGGGGAGCTGTTTTTT. This encodes CASSLLAGELFF.

The V and J genes are TRBV14 and TRBJ1-1; the D gene is possibly TRBD1 (6 bases). The CDR3 length is 15 residues. The V end lost 5 bases, the J end lost 4 bases, and 17 bases lay between the germline ends. CDR1 is SGHDN and CDR2 is FVKESK in the germline V gene. The CDR3 here is CASSTILRGSTEAFF. CDR3 nucleotides: TGTGCCAGCAGCACGATACTCAGGGGAAGCACTGAAGCTTTCTTT.

V is TRBV27 and J is TRBJ2-1; D may be TRBD1 or TRBD2 (5 bases each). The CDR3 runs 14 residues. Trimming stripped 2 bases from V and 5 bases from J, with 10 bases between. CDR1 is MNHEY, CDR2 SMNVEV, per germline (reference sequence). CDR3 sequence reads: CASSLGDVNNEQFF. The CDR3 DNA follows: TGTGCCAGCAGTTTAGGGGACGTGAACAATGAGCAGTTCTTC.

The chain employs TRBV4-1 and TRBJ2-7, with TRBD2 matching over 16 bases. CDR3 length: 18 residues. Trimming took 3 bases from V and 4 from J; bases not matched to a gene: 9. Germline CDR1 MGHRA, CDR2 YSYEKL. The CDR3 region is CASSQRPGLAGGPYEQYF. The CDR3 bases are TGCGCCAGCAGCCAGCGGCCGGGACTAGCGGGAGGGCCTTACGAGCAGTACTTC.

The gene calls are TRBV5-1 and TRBJ1-4, with a weak D call TRBD1 (6 bases). Looked up from germline, CDR1 is SGHRS and CDR2 is YFSETQ. This CDR3 region has 14 residues. V lost 4 bases and J lost 5, with 12 bases in between. The CDR3, as DNA: TGCGCCAGCAGCCAGGGACACCAGAATGAAAAACTGTTTTTT. It codes for CASSQGHQNEKLFF.

The V gene is TRBV4-2, the J gene TRBJ1-2, with 7 positions matching TRBD1. V trimming: 0 bases; J trimming: 5 bases; junction bases outside the gene matches: 6. This CDR3 is 15 amino acids long. CDR1 and CDR2 from the germline V gene are LGHNA and YNFKEQ. In DNA form, the CDR3 reads TGTGCCAGCAGCCAAGATTTGCAACAGGGGTATGGCTACACCTTC. This codes for CASSQDLQQGYGYTF.

This clone was found a few times. The V and J genes are TRBV6-9 and TRBJ2-7, with 7 bases lining up with TRBD2. This CDR3 has 16 amino acids. V lost 2 bases to trimming and J lost 5 bases; unmatched junction nucleotides: 12. Looked up from germline, CDR1 is MNHGY and CDR2 is SVAAGI. CDR3: CASSYGGEVGNHEQYF. As DNA, the CDR3 is TGTGCCAGCAGTTATGGGGGGGAAGTGGGTAACCACGAGCAGTACTTC.

The chain is built from TRBV6-1 and TRBJ2-1; D is perhaps TRBD1 (5 bases). The V and J ends lost 5 bases and 4 bases respectively, with 9 bases between them. This CDR3 is built from 13 residues. Per germline, CDR1 MNHNS and CDR2 SASEGT. This CDR3 reads CASSPDSYNEQFF. The CDR3 DNA is TGTGCCAGCAGTCCCGACAGTTACAATGAGCAGTTCTTC.

The chain combines TRBV30 with TRBJ2-2; the D is unclear. Trimming removed 1 base at V and 1 base at J, with 7 bases between. From germline, CDR1 is GTSNPN and CDR2 SVGIG (reference sequence). This CDR3 is built from 14 residues. The CDR3 DNA reads as TGTGCCTGGAGTGGTCAGTTGAACACCGGGGAGCTGTTTTTT. Residues: CAWSGQLNTGELFF.

The rearrangement joins TRBV19 to TRBJ2-7, with D maybe TRBD1 (6 bases). V lost 6 bases and J 5 bases, leaving 17 bases between the germline ends. Germline-derived CDR1 and CDR2 are LNHDA and SQIVND (reference sequence). CDR3 size: 14 residues. CDR3 sequence reads: CASRKGQSLDEQYF. CDR3 DNA sequence: TGTGCCAGTAGGAAGGGACAATCCCTCGACGAGCAGTACTTC.

This clone is a singleton in its sample. The chain has TRBV11-1 and TRBJ1-2, with D possibly TRBD1 on 5 matching bases. Between the trimmed V and J ends, which lost 3 bases and 2 bases, there was a span of 10 bases. The CDR3 loop spans 14 amino acids. Germline lookup yields CDR1 SGHAT and CDR2 FQDESV (reference sequence). For the CDR3, the DNA is TGTGCCAGCAGCTTGGGGGGTAGGAACTATGGCTACACCTTC. Its protein is CASSLGGRNYGYTF.

The chain links TRBV5-3 to TRBJ2-7; the match to TRBD2 covers 8 bases. TRBV5-3 is designated an ORF whose function remains uncertain. This CDR3 is 14 amino acids long. The J segment lost 4 bases and the V segment lost 5 bases, leaving 8 bases of the junction unmatched. CDR3 residues: CARRFPGLVYEQYF. The CDR3 DNA reads as TGTGCCAGAAGGTTTCCGGGACTAGTATACGAGCAGTACTTC.

This chain links TRBV19 with TRBJ2-7; no definite D call. Germline V gives CDR1 LNHDA, CDR2 SQIVND (reference sequence). The CDR3 spans 15 residues. Trimming cost V 0 bases and J 3 bases, with 12 bases left between them. The CDR3 loop reads CASSIDFATNYEQYF. In DNA form, the CDR3 reads TGTGCCAGTAGTATAGATTTCGCCACAAACTACGAGCAGTACTTC.

The genes are TRBV7-3 and TRBJ2-2; no reliable D call. V shed 5 bases and J shed 4 bases, with 8 bases lying between them. In germline, CDR1 is SGHTA, CDR2 FQGTGA. This CDR3 is built from 13 residues. The CDR3 reads CASSLTITGELFF. Written as DNA, the CDR3 is TGTGCCAGCAGCCTGACCATCACCGGGGAGCTGTTTTTT.

This clone was observed a handful of times. The V gene is TRBV6-1, the J gene TRBJ2-3, with 8 nucleotides matching TRBD2. Germline values: CDR1 MNHNS, CDR2 SASEGT. V shed 1 base, J shed 8 bases, and the junction held 8 bases outside the gene matches. CDR3 length equals 15 residues. DNA of the CDR3: TGTGCCAGCAGTGAAGTTTCCAGCGGGAGAGGTACGCAGTATTTT. Encoded protein: CASSEVSSGRGTQYF.

The genes are TRBV7-2 and TRBJ2-7, with TRBD2 matching 10 bases. The V gene's germline CDR1 is SGHTA and CDR2 FQGNSA. CDR3 length: 14 residues. After removal of 3 bases from V and 3 bases from J, the junction contained 2 bases not matched to a gene. The CDR3 spells CASSFTSGNYEQYF. The CDR3 DNA follows: TGTGCCAGCAGCTTTACTAGCGGGAACTACGAGCAGTACTTC.